Presented here are 29 T cell receptor beta chains from one specimen sequenced in a study of T cells in Graves' hyperthyroidism and ophthalmopathy. TCR beta CDR3 regions were amplified from RNA. Primed by the HTBI set, a first-round RT-PCR was run on the TCR CDR3. TCRdb recomputed calls from the multiplex PCR reads with MiXCR, one row per CDR3 protein. The sample has about 640,000 distinct CDR3 sequences; about 14% are singletons. Specimen: blood. Receptors were obtained from a woman aged 50 to 65 with Graves' ophthalmopathy.

This clonotype turned up a few times. The V and J genes are TRBV27 and TRBJ1-2; weak D call: TRBD1 (5 bases). The germline V gene has CDR1 MNHEY and CDR2 SMNVEV (reference sequence). The CDR3 covers 15 residues. Trimming took 1 base from V and 4 from J, leaving 13 bases between them. The CDR3: CASSLYGRVTYGYTF. CDR3 coding DNA: TGTGCCAGCAGTTTATACGGCAGGGTGACCTATGGCTACACCTTC.

In DNA, the CDR3 is TGTGCCAGTAGTATCGTGGCGGAGGGCCCATACAATGAGCAGTTCTTC. Its protein is CASSIVAEGPYNEQFF. The chain combines TRBV19 with TRBJ2-1; D may be TRBD2 (6 bases). The V end was cut by 3 bases, the J end by 4 bases, with 16 bases between. CDR3 length: 16 residues. The germline CDR1 and CDR2 sequences are LNHDA and SQIVND (reference sequence).

The genes are TRBV9 and TRBJ2-1; TRBD2 agrees at 11 bases. Germline V gene sequence: CDR1 SGDLS, CDR2 YYNGEE. The CDR3 loop spans 13 amino acids. With 3 bases clipped from V and 15 bases from J, the junction kept 8 bases outside the gene matches. The CDR3 sequence is CASSETTSGRMFF. DNA of the CDR3: TGTGCCAGCAGCGAGACCACTAGCGGGAGAATGTTCTTC.

The rearrangement uses TRBV6-5 and TRBJ1-1; unclear D gene. Germline V gene lookup returns CDR1 MNHEY and CDR2 SVGAGI. V dropped 0 bases and J dropped 2 bases, with 7 bases sitting between them. CDR3 length: 14 amino acids. The CDR3 here is CASSYSGLNTEAFF. For the CDR3, the DNA is TGTGCCAGCAGTTACTCTGGTTTAAACACTGAAGCTTTCTTT.

This clonotype was recorded many times. The gene calls are TRBV29-1 and TRBJ2-7; 10 bases align to TRBD1. The CDR3 is 14 amino acids. Germline V gives CDR1 SQVTM, CDR2 ANQGSEA. With 4 bases clipped from V and 3 bases from J, the junction kept 6 bases outside the gene matches. The CDR3 reads CSVGETGGGYEQYF. The CDR3 coding sequence is TGCAGCGTTGGCGAGACAGGGGGCGGCTACGAGCAGTACTTC.

The sample holds many counts of this clonotype. CDR3 DNA sequence: TGCAGCGTCCAACCTTGGGGATCTCTCTACGAGCAGTACTTC. This encodes CSVQPWGSLYEQYF. The chain recombines TRBV29-1 with TRBJ2-7; D uncertain. There are 14 residues in the CDR3. Trimming left V 6 bases short and J 3 bases short, with 18 bases between. CDR1 SQVTM and CDR2 ANQGSEA come from the germline V gene.

This clonotype has at least ten counts. CDR3 nucleotide sequence: TGTGCCAGCAGCTCACCGCTCCCAAGAGGGCACAAAAACATTCAGTACTTC. It is translated as CASSSPLPRGHKNIQYF. The rearrangement links TRBV7-9 to TRBJ2-4, with a weak D call TRBD2 (5 bases). Germline V lookup: CDR1 SEHNR, CDR2 FQNEAQ (reference sequence). CDR3 length: 17 amino acids. V was pared by 4 bases and J by 3 bases, with 19 bases between.

The genes are TRBV9 and TRBJ2-2; D might be TRBD1 (5 bases). Germline assignment: CDR1 SGDLS and CDR2 YYNGEE. This CDR3 is built from 13 residues. V lost 3 bases, J lost 3 bases, and 6 bases lay in between. The CDR3 DNA reads TGTGCCAGCAGCGGCAGGGACACCGGGGAGCTGTTTTTT. It encodes CASSGRDTGELFF.

Worth noting for this clonotype: A read error may explain this, as a much larger clone is one base away. The rearrangement joins TRBV5-1 to TRBJ2-7; D is tentatively TRBD1 or TRBD2 (6 bases each). Per the germline V gene, CDR1 is SGHRS and CDR2 is YFSETQ. The length of the CDR3 is 14 residues. The V end was cut by 5 bases, the J end by 5 bases, with 17 bases between. The DNA of the CDR3 is TGCGCCAGCAGGATGTGGGGGGACAAAAACGAGCAGTACTTC. Encoded protein: CASRMWGDKNEQYF.

This clonotype was recorded a few times. This chain joins TRBV19 and TRBJ2-2; D gene ambiguous. Germline-derived CDR1 and CDR2 are LNHDA and SQIVND (reference sequence). The CDR3 loop spans 13 amino acids. The V and J ends lost 0 bases and 4 bases respectively, with 3 bases between them. The CDR3 loop reads CASSIESTGELFF. CDR3 DNA: TGTGCCAGTAGTATAGAAAGCACCGGGGAGCTGTTTTTT.

Of note for this clonotype: A read error may be the cause here, since a much bigger clone is one base away. This chain connects TRBV28 to TRBJ2-7, with TRBD2 as a possible D gene (6 bases). The CDR3 has 14 residues. Trimming removed 8 bases at V and 3 bases at J, with 17 bases between. The V gene's germline CDR1 is MDHEN and CDR2 SYDVKM. The CDR3 DNA reads as TGTGCCAGCGGTCCCCCCTCCGGGGGCTACGAGCAGTACTTC. Translated: CASGPPSGGYEQYF.

This clonotype was counted at least ten times. The V gene is TRBV6-5, the J gene TRBJ1-2; possibly TRBD1 for D (5 bases). The germline V and J ends were trimmed by 0 bases and 5 bases, with 13 bases remaining between them. The CDR3 consists of 15 residues. Germline loops: CDR1 MNHEY, CDR2 SVGAGI. The CDR3 nucleotides read TGTGCCAGCAGTTACTCAGGGGCCCGGGGGTATGGCTACACCTTC. This translates into CASSYSGARGYGYTF.

This clonotype was detected many times. The chain has TRBV28 and TRBJ1-2; D uncertain. The CDR3 is made up of 13 amino acids. The germline CDR1 and CDR2 sequences are MDHEN and SYDVKM. V gave up 6 bases and J gave up 8 bases, with 16 bases separating them. The CDR3 region has the DNA TGTGCCAGCAGGGAACAAAGGGTAATCGGCTACACCTTC. Amino acid sequence: CASREQRVIGYTF.

This clonotype has a handful of counts. The J gene is TRBJ2-5, the V gene TRBV6-1; 7 nucleotides line up with TRBD2. V lost 5 bases and J lost 5; bases outside the gene matches: 14. The length of the CDR3 is 16 residues. From germline, CDR1 is MNHNS and CDR2 SASEGT. Here the CDR3 reads CASSYHSGRVPETQYF. The DNA for the CDR3 is TGTGCCAGCAGTTATCATTCAGGGAGGGTACCGGAGACCCAGTACTTC.

This clonotype has only a few counts. The V gene is TRBV12-3 or TRBV12-4, the J gene TRBJ2-3; D is unresolved. CDR3 length: 16 amino acids. V was clipped by 9 bases and J by 3 bases, with 22 bases between them. In DNA, the CDR3 is TGTGCCAGTCCTCCAGTGGGGAATTTTTGGACAGATACGCAGTATTTT. Residues: CASPPVGNFWTDTQYF.

The table lists this clonotype with many counts. The chain uses TRBV28 and TRBJ1-5; D not certain. Germline CDR1 MDHEN, CDR2 SYDVKM. V gave up 6 bases and J gave up 2 bases, with 14 bases separating them. The CDR3 extends over 15 amino acids. The CDR3: CASRSQGFGNQPQHF. The CDR3 region has the DNA TGTGCCAGCAGATCACAAGGGTTTGGCAATCAGCCCCAGCATTTT.

This clonotype was recorded a few times. This chain links TRBV29-1 with TRBJ2-2; the D call may be TRBD1 or TRBD2 (5 bases each). Between the trimmed V and J ends, which lost 3 bases and 6 bases, there was a span of 5 bases. The CDR3 contains 11 residues. Germline CDR1 and CDR2: SQVTM and ANQGSEA. DNA for the CDR3: TGCAGCGTTGAGGGGGCCGGGGAGCTGTTTTTT. Its translation: CSVEGAGELFF.

This clonotype was seen at least ten times. The chain uses TRBV2 and TRBJ2-3; TRBD2 is a possible D gene (5 bases). The V gene lost 8 bases and the J gene lost 1 base, with 13 bases spanning the gap. Germline values: CDR1 SNHLY, CDR2 FYNNEI. The length of the CDR3 is 14 residues. The CDR3 loop is CASPGMFRTDTQYF. DNA of the CDR3: TGTGCCAGCCCGGGGATGTTCCGCACAGATACGCAGTATTTT.

This clonotype was counted ten times or more. The genes are TRBV29-1 and TRBJ2-7; D is possibly TRBD2 (5 bases). Germline V gene sequence: CDR1 SQVTM, CDR2 ANQGSEA. The CDR3 is made up of 14 amino acids. Trimming took off 0 bases at V and 9 bases at J, with 18 bases between the two ends. CDR3 bases: TGCAGCGTTGAAGAGGATAGCACCACCGCGGGGCAGTACTTC. As protein: CSVEEDSTTAGQYF.

This clonotype came up many times. The chain combines TRBV11-2 with TRBJ2-3; D possibly uses TRBD1 or TRBD2 (6 bases each). Germline V CDR1 and CDR2: SGHAT, FQNNGV. This CDR3 is built from 16 residues. The ends were cut back, 1 base at V and 0 bases at J, with 11 bases in the middle. The DNA for the CDR3 is TGTGCCAGCAGCTTAGGATGGGGGGCTAGCACAGATACGCAGTATTTT. This translates into CASSLGWGASTDTQYF.

V is TRBV27 and J is TRBJ1-2; 8 bases align to TRBD1. With 4 bases clipped from V and 8 bases from J, the junction kept 6 bases outside the gene matches. This CDR3 comprises 13 residues. Per germline, CDR1 MNHEY and CDR2 SMNVEV (reference sequence). Here the CDR3 reads CASSSGGARGYTF. In DNA, the CDR3 is TGTGCCAGCAGTTCAGGGGGCGCGCGGGGCTACACCTTC.

The V gene is TRBV11-3, the J gene TRBJ2-6, with 10 bases aligning to TRBD2. This CDR3 is built from 17 residues. Germline V gene lookup returns CDR1 SGHNT and CDR2 YENEEA. Unmatched junction bases numbered 5, after V lost 3 bases and J lost 3 bases. The CDR3 coding sequence is TGTGCCAGCAGCTTTGGGCTAGCGGGAGTTGGGGCCAACGTCCTGACTTTC. Translated, it gives CASSFGLAGVGANVLTF.

V gene TRBV19 combines with J gene TRBJ2-6; 8 nucleotides align to TRBD1. The CDR3 loop spans 19 amino acids. V was clipped by 3 bases and J by 2 bases; unmatched bases: 12. The germline gives CDR1 LNHDA, CDR2 SQIVND (reference sequence). Here the CDR3 reads CASSMISGTGLPGANVLTF. DNA for the CDR3: TGTGCCAGTAGTATGATATCCGGGACAGGCCTTCCTGGGGCCAACGTCCTGACTTTC.

This clonotype was seen many times. The chain's CDR3 is CASSYSGSLVHYNEQFF. The CDR3 DNA reads TGTGCCAGCAGTTACTCGGGTAGTCTGGTTCACTACAATGAGCAGTTCTTC. The chain joins TRBV6-6 to TRBJ2-1; no clear D. The CDR3 is made up of 17 amino acids. Trimming cost V 0 bases and J 3 bases, with 15 bases left between them. Germline CDR1 is MNHNY and CDR2 is SVGAGI (reference sequence).

This clonotype was found a few times. The chain links TRBV7-8 to TRBJ2-3; possibly TRBD1 for D (6 bases). V lost 1 base and J lost 0, with 20 bases in between. The germline CDR1 and CDR2 sequences are SGHVS and FQNEAQ. The CDR3 spans 19 residues. CDR3 residues: CASSLVSRLRTVSTDTQYF. Written as DNA, the CDR3 is TGTGCCAGCAGCTTAGTCTCGCGTCTAAGGACAGTTAGCACAGATACGCAGTATTTT. The full variable domain, with the rest looked up from reference TRBV7-8 and TRBJ2-3, is GAGVSQSPRYKVAKRGQDVALRCDPISGHVSLFWYQQALGQGPEFLTYFQNEAQLDKSGLPSDRFFAERPEGSVSTLKIQRTQQEDSAVYLCASSLVSRLRTVSTDTQYFGPGTRLTVL.

The gene calls are TRBV7-2 and TRBJ2-5; no reliable D call. Trimming removed 3 bases at V and 3 bases at J, with 8 bases between. There are 13 residues in the CDR3. Germline-derived CDR1 and CDR2 are SGHTA and FQGNSA. The CDR3 region is CASSFRAEETQYF. The CDR3 DNA reads as TGTGCCAGCAGCTTCCGGGCCGAAGAGACCCAGTACTTC.

This clonotype came up many times. The chain employs TRBV7-8 and TRBJ2-1, with 13 bases that match TRBD2. Germline CDR1 reads SGHVS; CDR2 reads FQNEAQ. The CDR3 totals 17 residues. Trimming removed 5 bases from V and 5 bases from J; junction bases left unmatched: 9. Here the CDR3 DNA reads TGTGCCAGCAGCCCCTGGACTAGCGGGAGTTCCCACAATGAGCAGTTCTTC. Amino acid sequence: CASSPWTSGSSHNEQFF.

Details on this clonotype: A much larger clone lies one base from this, so it may be a read error. The chain employs TRBV7-9 and TRBJ1-1; no definite D call. Germline V gene sequence: CDR1 SEHNR, CDR2 FQNEAQ (reference sequence). This CDR3 is built from 15 residues. CDR3 coding DNA: TGTGCCGGCAGCTTTGGAGGAGGAGGGAACACTGAAGCTTTCTTT. It codes for CAGSFGGGGNTEAFF.

This clonotype was counted at least ten times. The chain links TRBV7-9 to TRBJ1-5; TRBD1 might be the D (6 bases). The ends were cut back, 5 bases at V and 8 bases at J, with 16 bases in the middle. CDR1 SEHNR and CDR2 FQNEAQ come from the germline V gene (reference sequence). The length of the CDR3 is 14 residues. The CDR3 DNA sequence: TGTGCCAGCAGCGAGGGGGTTGCGGAAGAGCCCCAGCATTTT. It encodes CASSEGVAEEPQHF. Using reference TRBV7-9 and TRBJ1-5 for the parts outside the CDR3, the full variable domain is DTGVSQNPRHKITKRGQNVTFRCDPISEHNRLYWYRQTLGQGPEFLTYFQNEAQLEKSRLLSDRFSAERPKGSFSTLEIQRTEQGDSAMYLCASSEGVAEEPQHFGDGTRLSIL.